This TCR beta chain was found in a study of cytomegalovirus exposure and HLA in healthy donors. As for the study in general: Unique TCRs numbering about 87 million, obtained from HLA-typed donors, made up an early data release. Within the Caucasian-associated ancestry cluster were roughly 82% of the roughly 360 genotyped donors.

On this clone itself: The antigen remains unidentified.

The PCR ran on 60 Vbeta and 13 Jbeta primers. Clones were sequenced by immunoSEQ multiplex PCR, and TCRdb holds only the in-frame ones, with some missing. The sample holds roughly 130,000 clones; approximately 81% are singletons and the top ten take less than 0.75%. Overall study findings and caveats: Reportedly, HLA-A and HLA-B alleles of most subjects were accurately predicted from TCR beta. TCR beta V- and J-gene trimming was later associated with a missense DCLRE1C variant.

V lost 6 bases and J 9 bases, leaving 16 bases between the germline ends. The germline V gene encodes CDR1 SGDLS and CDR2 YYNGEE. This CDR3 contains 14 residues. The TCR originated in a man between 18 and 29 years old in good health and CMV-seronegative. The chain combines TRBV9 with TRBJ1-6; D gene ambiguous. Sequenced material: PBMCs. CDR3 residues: CASNERPGPSPLHF. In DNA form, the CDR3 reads TGTGCCAGCAACGAAAGACCAGGTCCTTCACCCCTCCACTTT. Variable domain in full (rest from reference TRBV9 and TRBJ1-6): DSGVTQTPKHLITATGQRVTLRCSPRSGDLSVYWYQQSLDQGLQFLIQYYNGEERAKGNILERFSAQQFPDLHSELNLSSLELGDSALYFCASNERPGPSPLHFGNGTRLTVT.